The T cell receptor beta chain described here comes from a study of blood T cell repertoires in COVID-19. Looking at the study overall: The samples span acute and convalescent COVID-19 from the United States, Italy and Spain. The cDNA or gDNA used as material had been derived from T cells, B-cell-depleted T cells, or PBMCs.

The CDR3 loop spans 14 amino acids. V was shortened by 6 bases and J by 5 bases, with 20 bases between the two germline ends. The V gene's germline CDR1 is SQVTM and CDR2 ANQGSEA. TCRdb's copy holds only in-frame clones and misses some; the assay was immunoSEQ multiplex PCR. The profile shows around 180,000 clones, around 86% of them singletons. The chain combines TRBV29-1 with TRBJ2-7; D perhaps matches TRBD1 (6 bases). Source material: peripheral blood. The sequence derives from a woman younger than 45 with active or convalescent COVID-19. The CDR3 sequence: CSVGPTGERNEQYF. DNA for the CDR3: TGCAGCGTCGGCCCGACAGGAGAAAGGAACGAGCAGTACTTC.